A selection of T cell receptor beta chains follows, all from one sample in a study of T-cell reconstitution after alpha-beta-depleted transplantation in children. TCRdb re-derived calls from the PCR reads in MiXCR, one entry per CDR3 protein. The sample consists of roughly 500,000 distinct CDR3 sequences, around 20% of them appearing once. The specimen was PBMCs from the stem cell graft donor, collected from the stem cell graft. These receptors came from a human donor who donated a stem cell graft to a child with acute lymphoblastic leukemia. Each CDR3 is given with its conserved first and last residue. The D gene is left open where the match is weak. Size tells how often a clone was seen (once, few, many) or the class of an expanded clone, and some rows leave it out.

v_call: TRBV18; d_call: NA; j_call: TRBJ1-5; clone_size: NA; cdr3_aa: CASSRGVAGDQPQHF
v_call: TRBV2; d_call: TRBD1; j_call: TRBJ2-7; clone_size: few; cdr3_aa: CASSEALGQGPYEQYF
v_call: TRBV12-3/TRBV12-4; d_call: NA; j_call: TRBJ1-5; clone_size: NA; cdr3_aa: CASSFGDRRGQPQHF
v_call: TRBV11-1; d_call: TRBD2; j_call: TRBJ2-2; clone_size: NA; cdr3_aa: CASSLRTSGEWTGELFF
v_call: TRBV7-9; d_call: TRBD2; j_call: TRBJ2-1; clone_size: many; cdr3_aa: CASSSRLAVDNEQFF
v_call: TRBV9; d_call: TRBD2; j_call: TRBJ2-1; clone_size: few; cdr3_aa: CASSVAGRDYYNEQFF
v_call: TRBV4-1; d_call: NA; j_call: TRBJ2-7; clone_size: few; cdr3_aa: CASSQALPPEQYF
v_call: TRBV9; d_call: NA; j_call: TRBJ2-7; clone_size: NA; cdr3_aa: CASSASSGAYEQYF
v_call: TRBV27; d_call: NA; j_call: TRBJ2-7; clone_size: NA; cdr3_aa: CASSFDRGLYEQYF
v_call: TRBV20-1; d_call: NA; j_call: TRBJ1-1; clone_size: NA; cdr3_aa: CSARGRGIDTEAFF
v_call: TRBV15; d_call: NA; j_call: TRBJ2-2; clone_size: NA; cdr3_aa: CATYTGTGELFF
v_call: TRBV12-3/TRBV12-4; d_call: NA; j_call: TRBJ2-5; clone_size: NA; cdr3_aa: CASSVSTLQETQYF
v_call: TRBV30; d_call: NA; j_call: TRBJ2-1; clone_size: few; cdr3_aa: CAWSVLEYEQFF
v_call: TRBV5-1; d_call: NA; j_call: TRBJ2-1; clone_size: NA; cdr3_aa: CASSSPRIGNSYNEQFF
v_call: TRBV5-1; d_call: NA; j_call: TRBJ1-2; clone_size: NA; cdr3_aa: CASSLDRTAAGYTF
v_call: TRBV27; d_call: NA; j_call: TRBJ2-3; clone_size: NA; cdr3_aa: CASSFWATDTQYF
v_call: TRBV30; d_call: NA; j_call: TRBJ1-5; clone_size: NA; cdr3_aa: CAWSGVHNQPQHF
v_call: TRBV9; d_call: NA; j_call: TRBJ2-2; clone_size: NA; cdr3_aa: CASSVDGSSDGELFF
v_call: TRBV6-5; d_call: NA; j_call: TRBJ1-1; clone_size: few; cdr3_aa: CASSNRDMNTEAFF
v_call: TRBV9; d_call: NA; j_call: TRBJ1-5; clone_size: few; cdr3_aa: CASSSDTTPGQPQHF
v_call: TRBV5-1; d_call: TRBD1; j_call: TRBJ2-4; clone_size: few; cdr3_aa: CASGTQGSKNIQYF
v_call: TRBV7-9; d_call: TRBD1; j_call: TRBJ1-2; clone_size: NA; cdr3_aa: CASSLAPPGGNGYTF
v_call: TRBV5-1; d_call: TRBD2; j_call: TRBJ2-1; clone_size: few; cdr3_aa: CASRSLGTSAQAHYNEQFF
v_call: TRBV4-1; d_call: NA; j_call: TRBJ2-1; clone_size: few; cdr3_aa: CASSQGPRDYNEQFF
v_call: TRBV12-3/TRBV12-4; d_call: TRBD1; j_call: TRBJ1-5; clone_size: NA; cdr3_aa: CASSLQGEYQPQHF
v_call: TRBV25-1; d_call: TRBD1; j_call: TRBJ1-1; clone_size: few; cdr3_aa: CASQGGGFGWFNTEAFF
v_call: TRBV4-1; d_call: TRBD2; j_call: TRBJ2-7; clone_size: NA; cdr3_aa: CASSPTSGFYEQYF
v_call: TRBV12-3/TRBV12-4; d_call: NA; j_call: TRBJ1-2; clone_size: few; cdr3_aa: CASSSDGLIYTF
v_call: TRBV12-3/TRBV12-4; d_call: TRBD2; j_call: TRBJ2-2; clone_size: NA; cdr3_aa: CASSPAGAENTGELFF
v_call: TRBV29-1; d_call: NA; j_call: TRBJ2-3; clone_size: NA; cdr3_aa: CSVEGSRPDTQYF
v_call: TRBV7-8; d_call: NA; j_call: TRBJ2-1; clone_size: many; cdr3_aa: CASSLAPNNEQFF
v_call: TRBV2; d_call: NA; j_call: TRBJ2-1; clone_size: NA; cdr3_aa: CASSDLTSSPGDEQFF
v_call: TRBV6-4; d_call: NA; j_call: TRBJ2-7; clone_size: NA; cdr3_aa: CASNDRVGAADEQYF
v_call: TRBV11-1; d_call: NA; j_call: TRBJ2-3; clone_size: few; cdr3_aa: CASDVPGTEAYPRSTDTQYF